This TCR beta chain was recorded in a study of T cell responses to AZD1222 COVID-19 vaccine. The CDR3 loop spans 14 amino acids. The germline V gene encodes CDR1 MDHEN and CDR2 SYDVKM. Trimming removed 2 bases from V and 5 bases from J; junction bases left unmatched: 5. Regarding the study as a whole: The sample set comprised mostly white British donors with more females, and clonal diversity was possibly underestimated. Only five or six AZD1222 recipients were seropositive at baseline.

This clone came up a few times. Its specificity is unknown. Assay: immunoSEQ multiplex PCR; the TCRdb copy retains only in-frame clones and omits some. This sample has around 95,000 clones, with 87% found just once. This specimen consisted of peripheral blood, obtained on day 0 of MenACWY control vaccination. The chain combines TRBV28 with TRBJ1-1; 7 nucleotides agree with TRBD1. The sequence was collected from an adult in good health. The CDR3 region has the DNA TGTGCCAGCAGTTTAAGGCAGGGGGGAACTGAAGCTTTCTTT. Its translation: CASSLRQGGTEAFF. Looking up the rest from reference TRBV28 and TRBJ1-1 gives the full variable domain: DVKVTQSSRYLVKRTGEKVFLECVQDMDHENMFWYRQDPGLGLRLIYFSYDVKMKEKGDIPEGYSVSREKKERFSLILESASTNQTSMYLCASSLRQGGTEAFFGQGTRLTVV.